A single sample is the source of the 25 T cell receptor beta chains below, sequenced in a study of blood T cell repertoires in COVID-19. Some clones are missing from TCRdb's copy, which holds only in-frame ones; the method was immunoSEQ multiplex PCR. The sample holds 60,000 to 65,000 clones; more than 80% are singletons and the top ten take approximately 8.8%. Specimen: peripheral blood. All receptors derive from a human donor with active COVID-19. The donor label of this sample is uncertain.

The chain couples TRBV30 to TRBJ2-1; TRBD2 matches 14 bases. The CDR3 extends over 15 amino acids. Trimming cost V 3 bases and J 7 bases; bases outside gene matches: 5. The germline CDR1 and CDR2 sequences are GTSNPN and SVGIG (reference sequence). The CDR3 nucleotides read TGTGCCTGGAGGAAGACTAGCGGGGGGGCAAATGAGCAGTTCTTC. Its protein is CAWRKTSGGANEQFF.

The chain has TRBV19 and TRBJ2-2; 10 bases match TRBD2. V shed 7 bases and J 3 bases; nucleotides not matched to a gene: 2. The CDR3 is 14 residues long. Germline V lookup: CDR1 LNHDA, CDR2 SQIVND (reference sequence). CDR3 nucleotides: TGTGCCAGTATCAGCGGGAGGGACACCGGGGAGCTGTTTTTT. As protein: CASISGRDTGELFF.

CDR3 protein: CASSLAGDGYSYEQYF. The CDR3 DNA reads as TGTGCCAGCAGCTTAGCAGGGGATGGGTACTCCTACGAGCAGTACTTC. The rearrangement uses TRBV13 and TRBJ2-7; D perhaps matches TRBD1 (6 bases). Germline V gives CDR1 PRHDT, CDR2 FYEKMQ (reference sequence). Trimming shortened V by 1 base and J by 0 bases, and 13 bases separated the two germline ends. This CDR3 region has 16 residues.

This chain links TRBV6-2 or TRBV6-3 with TRBJ2-1; a weak D match, TRBD2 (5 bases). CDR3 length: 13 amino acids. Germline lookup yields CDR1 MNHEY and CDR2 SVGEGT. With 0 bases removed from V and 9 bases from J, the gap between germline ends came to 9 bases. The CDR3 spells CASSYSGVGEQFF. CDR3 nucleotide sequence: TGTGCCAGCAGTTACTCCGGGGTCGGTGAGCAGTTCTTC.

The J gene is TRBJ2-7, the V gene TRBV6-1; 8 nucleotides line up with TRBD2. Germline V CDR1 and CDR2: MNHNS, SASEGT. This CDR3 has 16 residues. V trimming: 2 bases; J trimming: 3 bases; junction bases outside the gene matches: 9. The CDR3 loop reads CASSEFSGNRLYEQYF. The DNA of the CDR3 is TGTGCCAGCAGTGAATTTAGCGGGAATCGCCTCTACGAGCAGTACTTC.

V usage is TRBV5-1 and J usage is TRBJ2-1; D perhaps matches TRBD1 (5 bases). The CDR3 extends over 13 amino acids. V lost 4 bases, J lost 6 bases, and 11 bases lay in between. Germline lookup yields CDR1 SGHRS and CDR2 YFSETQ. The CDR3 reads CASSTLQVNEQFF. The DNA for the CDR3 is TGCGCCAGCAGCACCTTACAGGTCAATGAGCAGTTCTTC.

The rearrangement joins TRBV30 to TRBJ2-7; D remains ambiguous. Between the trimmed V and J ends, which lost 4 bases and 3 bases, there was a span of 7 bases. The length of the CDR3 is 11 residues. In germline, CDR1 is GTSNPN, CDR2 SVGIG (reference sequence). The CDR3 spells CAWTRNYEQYF. Here the CDR3 DNA reads TGTGCCTGGACTAGGAACTACGAGCAGTACTTC.

J is TRBJ1-5 and V is TRBV6-1; a possible D gene is TRBD1 (6 bases). The CDR3 extends over 13 amino acids. CDR1 is MNHNS, CDR2 SASEGT, per germline. The V gene lost 3 bases and the J gene lost 6 bases, with 9 bases spanning the gap. CDR3 sequence: CASSESTGQPQHF. The CDR3 bases are TGTGCCAGCAGTGAGTCGACAGGTCAGCCCCAGCATTTT.

This clone was observed a single time. V gene TRBV4-1 combines with J gene TRBJ2-3, with 14 bases matching TRBD2. Germline V gives CDR1 MGHRA, CDR2 YSYEKL. The V segment lost 1 base and the J segment 0 bases; nucleotides outside the gene matches: 9. The CDR3 totals 20 residues. The DNA for the CDR3 is TGCGCCAGCAGCCAAGCCGGACTAGCGGGAGGAGACCGAAGCACAGATACGCAGTATTTT. This sequence encodes CASSQAGLAGGDRSTDTQYF.

The rearrangement links TRBV14 to TRBJ1-3; no firm D call. V dropped 1 base and J dropped 0 bases, with 4 bases sitting between them. The CDR3 is 14 amino acids. Germline assignment: CDR1 SGHDN and CDR2 FVKESK. DNA of the CDR3: TGTGCCAGCAGCCAAGGCGGCTCTGGAAACACCATATATTTT. Protein: CASSQGGSGNTIYF. Drawing the rest from reference TRBV14 and TRBJ1-3, the complete variable domain is EAGVTQFPSHSVIEKGQTVTLRCDPISGHDNLYWYRRVMGKEIKFLLHFVKESKQDESGMPNNRFLAERTGGTYSTLKVQPAELEDSGVYFCASSQGGSGNTIYFGEGSWLTVV.

V is TRBV30 and J is TRBJ1-1, with 11 nucleotides matching TRBD1. This CDR3 comprises 15 residues. Germline V gives CDR1 GTSNPN, CDR2 SVGIG (reference sequence). V lost 1 base, J lost 0 bases, and 1 base stayed unmatched. The CDR3, as DNA: TGTGCCTGGAGTGGGGACAGGGGGATGAACACTGAAGCTTTCTTT. Amino acid sequence: CAWSGDRGMNTEAFF.

The CDR3 sequence is CASSHTSGGRDTQYF. In DNA, the CDR3 is TGTGCCAGCAGCCATACTAGCGGGGGGCGCGATACGCAGTATTTT. The rearrangement joins TRBV7-3 to TRBJ2-3; TRBD2 aligns across 12 bases. The V gene end was trimmed by 5 bases and the J gene end by 6 bases; junction bases not matched to a gene: 6. This CDR3 has 15 residues. Germline-derived CDR1 and CDR2 are SGHTA and FQGTGA.

The V gene is TRBV29-1, the J gene TRBJ2-1; the D is unclear. The CDR3 has 11 amino acids. The germline V gene has CDR1 SQVTM and CDR2 ANQGSEA. Trimming took off 6 bases at V and 8 bases at J, with 11 bases between the two ends. The CDR3 DNA sequence: TGCAGCGTAGAACAATCGGATGAGCAGTTCTTC. It specifies CSVEQSDEQFF.

This chain joins TRBV27 and TRBJ2-4; the match to TRBD1 covers 10 bases. Germline CDR1 and CDR2: MNHEY and SMNVEV (reference sequence). The junction had 8 bases not matched to a gene; V was cut back by 5 bases and J by 7 bases. The CDR3 covers 15 residues. In DNA form, the CDR3 reads TGTGCCAGCAGTACCTGGACAGGGGGTGGGAACATTCAGTACTTC. Amino acid sequence: CASSTWTGGGNIQYF.

The gene calls are TRBV6-2 or TRBV6-3 and TRBJ2-1; TRBD2 aligns across 9 bases. The CDR3 runs 16 residues. Germline CDR1 and CDR2: MNHEY and SVGEGT. J was trimmed by 5 bases and V by 2 bases; bases with no gene match: 7. Here the CDR3 reads CASSYLLAGFDNEQFF. CDR3 nucleotides: TGTGCCAGCAGTTACCTCCTAGCGGGGTTTGACAATGAGCAGTTCTTC.

The V gene is TRBV7-2, the J gene TRBJ2-1, with 7 nucleotides matching TRBD1. J was trimmed by 8 bases and V by 0 bases; bases with no gene match: 7. Germline assignment: CDR1 SGHTA and CDR2 FQGNSA. The CDR3 has 15 residues. The CDR3 nucleotides are TGTGCCAGCAGCTTAGCTGGCCAGGGGGAAGATGAGCAGTTCTTC. It encodes CASSLAGQGEDEQFF.

The V and J genes are TRBV28 and TRBJ2-2; TRBD1 matches 12 bases. The germline V gene encodes CDR1 MDHEN and CDR2 SYDVKM. V shed 6 bases, J shed 6 bases, and the junction held 8 bases outside the gene matches. The length of the CDR3 is 16 residues. This chain's CDR3 is CASRGQGAFEAGELFF. As DNA, the CDR3 is TGTGCCAGCAGGGGACAGGGGGCCTTTGAGGCCGGGGAGCTGTTTTTT.

The chain uses TRBV10-1 and TRBJ2-1; a possible D gene is TRBD2 (5 bases). CDR1 and CDR2 (germline): WNHNN, SYGVQD (reference sequence). The V gene lost 8 bases and the J gene lost 5 bases, with 16 bases spanning the gap. CDR3 length: 14 amino acids. The CDR3 region is CASWRPARNNEQFF. CDR3 in DNA: TGCGCCAGCTGGAGGCCGGCTCGCAACAATGAGCAGTTCTTC.

The CDR3, as DNA: TGTGCCAGCAGCTTAGGTCAAGCCTATGGCTACACCTTC. It is translated as CASSLGQAYGYTF. The rearrangement uses TRBV13 and TRBJ1-2; D gene unclear. There are 13 residues in the CDR3. CDR1 is PRHDT, CDR2 FYEKMQ, per germline (reference sequence). Trimming removed 0 bases from V and 4 bases from J, with 6 bases in between.

The CDR3 loop is CASSLGGRGETQYF. In DNA form, the CDR3 reads TGCGCCAGCAGCTTGGGGGGCAGGGGAGAGACCCAGTACTTC. The gene calls are TRBV5-1 and TRBJ2-5; D may be TRBD1 (6 bases). The V gene lost 0 bases and the J gene lost 4 bases, with 10 bases spanning the gap. The CDR3 is made up of 14 amino acids. In germline, CDR1 is SGHRS, CDR2 YFSETQ.

This clone was detected only once. The gene calls are TRBV7-6 and TRBJ2-2; no clear D gene. The V gene lost 5 bases and the J gene lost 7 bases, with 11 bases spanning the gap. This CDR3 region has 13 residues. Germline-derived CDR1 and CDR2 are SGHVS and FNYEAQ. The CDR3 sequence is CASSQQELGELFF. CDR3 coding DNA: TGTGCCAGCAGCCAGCAGGAACTCGGGGAGCTGTTTTTT.

This clone appeared a few times. This chain joins TRBV6-2 or TRBV6-3 and TRBJ1-5; D possibly corresponds to TRBD1 (6 bases). The V end was cut by 5 bases, the J end by 1 base, with 12 bases between. CDR3 length: 15 amino acids. CDR1 and CDR2 from the germline V gene are MNHEY and SVGEGT. CDR3 in amino acids: CASSRAGTSNQPQHF. CDR3 nucleotide sequence: TGTGCCAGCAGTCGTGCCGGGACAAGCAATCAGCCCCAGCATTTT.

The V call is TRBV27, the J call TRBJ2-2; 9 nucleotides match TRBD2. CDR1 is MNHEY, CDR2 SMNVEV, per germline (reference sequence). This CDR3 is 15 amino acids long. V shed 2 bases, J shed 4 bases, and the junction held 2 bases outside the gene matches. CDR3 sequence: CASSLLAGTTGELFF. CDR3 in DNA: TGTGCCAGCAGTTTACTAGCGGGGACCACCGGGGAGCTGTTTTTT.

The J gene is TRBJ1-5, the V gene TRBV10-3, with 10 bases fitting TRBD1. The CDR3 has 15 residues. Germline CDR1 is ENHRY and CDR2 is SYGVKD. V dropped 5 bases and J dropped 2; count of bases not matched to a gene: 3. The DNA for the CDR3 is TGTGCCATCAGTCAGACAGGGGGCGGCAATCAGCCCCAGCATTTT. It encodes CAISQTGGGNQPQHF.

This CDR3 reads CASSLATSGNTGELFF. Here the CDR3 DNA reads TGCGCCAGCAGCTTGGCGACTAGCGGGAACACCGGGGAGCTGTTTTTT. V is TRBV5-1 and J is TRBJ2-2; 9 nucleotides match TRBD2. Germline values: CDR1 SGHRS, CDR2 YFSETQ. V shed 0 bases, J shed 1 base, and the junction held 1 base outside the gene matches. The CDR3 consists of 16 residues.